The 21 T cell receptor beta chains presented below share a single source sample, sequenced in a study of T cells in narcolepsy. Clones were sequenced by immunoSEQ multiplex PCR, and TCRdb holds only the in-frame ones, with some missing. The repertoire holds 25,000 to 35,000 clones, with 70% to 80% as singletons. The sample comprised memory (CD45RA-) CD4+ T cells from blood. Every receptor here comes from a human donor in good health.

The chain recombines TRBV4-1 with TRBJ2-7; 9 bases agree with TRBD2. The CDR3 spans 17 residues. Trimming took 7 bases from V and 1 from J; bases not matched to a gene: 14. CDR1 MGHRA and CDR2 YSYEKL come from the germline V gene. Written as DNA, the CDR3 is TGCGCCAGCACCCCATACCCCCCCAGCGGGGGGTCCTACGAGCAGTACTTC. Amino acids: CASTPYPPSGGSYEQYF.

This clone was seen only once. This chain uses TRBV29-1 with TRBJ1-2; perhaps TRBD1 as D (5 bases). V dropped 6 bases and J dropped 5 bases, with 16 bases sitting between them. Germline CDR1 reads SQVTM; CDR2 reads ANQGSEA. The CDR3 spans 13 residues. In DNA, the CDR3 is TGCAGCGTCGCGAGCCCAGGGCATTATGGCTACACCTTC. Amino acids: CSVASPGHYGYTF.

V is TRBV2 and J is TRBJ2-7, with 11 bases matching TRBD2. The CDR3 length is 14 residues. The V gene end was trimmed by 4 bases and the J gene end by 5 bases; junction bases not matched to a gene: 4. Germline lookup yields CDR1 SNHLY and CDR2 FYNNEI. CDR3: CASSGSGRGDEQYF. CDR3 sequence (DNA): TGTGCCAGCAGTGGTAGCGGGAGGGGCGACGAGCAGTACTTC.

This clone appeared a single time. The chain uses TRBV28 and TRBJ1-1, with a weak D call TRBD1 (5 bases). In germline, CDR1 is MDHEN, CDR2 SYDVKM. CDR3 length: 14 amino acids. The V end lost 5 bases, the J end lost 0 bases, and 10 bases lay between the germline ends. This CDR3 is CASSRTTVNTEAFF. As DNA, the CDR3 is TGTGCCAGCAGTAGGACGACAGTGAACACTGAAGCTTTCTTT.

The chain links TRBV6-5 to TRBJ1-3; D is uncertain. Germline lookup yields CDR1 MNHEY and CDR2 SVGAGI. V was trimmed by 6 bases and J by 0 bases, leaving 3 bases between them. This CDR3 comprises 12 residues. CDR3 sequence reads: CASRTSGNTIYF. DNA for the CDR3: TGTGCCAGCAGGACCTCTGGAAACACCATATATTTT.

This clone has a single count. The V call is TRBV9, the J call TRBJ1-5; TRBD1 matches at 9 bases. The CDR3 contains 15 residues. Germline V gene sequence: CDR1 SGDLS, CDR2 YYNGEE. The ends lost 4 bases at V and 7 bases at J; junction bases unmatched: 9. The CDR3 is CASSSGQGILQPQHF. DNA of the CDR3: TGTGCCAGCAGCTCCGGACAGGGGATTTTGCAGCCCCAGCATTTT.

A note on this clone: The DNA is left out, because the CDR3 cannot be placed on it with certainty; the CDR3 is given as TCRdb lists it. The genes are TRBV4-1 and TRBJ2-1. The length of the CDR3 is 13 amino acids, counting both ends. Germline V gives CDR1 MGHRA, CDR2 YSYEKL. The CDR3 sequence: CASMSSSSGLLFF.

This clone occurred a few times. The gene calls are TRBV2 and TRBJ2-5; the match to TRBD2 covers 8 bases. Germline V gives CDR1 SNHLY, CDR2 FYNNEI. CDR3 size: 17 residues. J was trimmed by 3 bases and V by 4 bases; bases with no gene match: 13. CDR3 sequence (DNA): TGTGCCAGCAGTGCCCTGCTTGGGGCGGGGGGCGAAGAGACCCAGTACTTC. This gives the protein CASSALLGAGGEETQYF.

The rearrangement joins TRBV6-1 to TRBJ1-1; D not resolved. The CDR3 runs 12 residues. V lost 7 bases and J lost 5, with 11 bases in between. Per the germline V gene, CDR1 is MNHNS and CDR2 is SASEGT. CDR3 bases: TGTGCCAGCACTTCCAGGAGAACTGAAGCTTTCTTT. Translating it yields CASTSRRTEAFF.

CDR3 sequence: CASSTQGTGGTDTQYF. CDR3 bases: TGTGCCAGCAGCACACAGGGGACAGGAGGCACAGATACGCAGTATTTT. The genes are TRBV7-3 and TRBJ2-3; 8 bases line up with TRBD1. Looked up from germline, CDR1 is SGHTA and CDR2 is FQGTGA. J gave up 1 base and V 5 bases, and 8 bases lay outside the gene matches. CDR3 size: 16 residues.

This chain links TRBV6-1 with TRBJ2-3; tentatively, D is TRBD2 (7 bases). The germline V gene encodes CDR1 MNHNS and CDR2 SASEGT. This CDR3 comprises 15 residues. V lost 8 bases and J 4 bases, leaving 19 bases between the germline ends. CDR3 in DNA: TGTGCCAGCCTCCTGGGGGGGGCTAACTCAGATACGCAGTATTTT. Translated: CASLLGGANSDTQYF.

The chain recombines TRBV19 with TRBJ2-2, with D possibly being TRBD1 (6 bases). The V and J ends lost 9 bases and 0 bases respectively, with 14 bases between them. The V gene's germline CDR1 is LNHDA and CDR2 SQIVND (reference sequence). This CDR3 is 15 amino acids long. CDR3 amino acids: CASTRTDANTGELFF. The CDR3 DNA reads TGTGCCAGCACAAGGACAGACGCGAACACCGGGGAGCTGTTTTTT.

The V call is TRBV7-3, the J call TRBJ2-1; 14 bases line up with TRBD2. The CDR3 runs to 16 residues. J lost 2 bases, V lost 5 bases, and 2 bases had no gene match. CDR1 SGHTA and CDR2 FQGTGA come from the germline V gene. The CDR3 reads CASSQGLAGAYNEQFF. CDR3 sequence (DNA): TGTGCCAGCAGCCAGGGACTAGCGGGGGCCTACAATGAGCAGTTCTTC.

The CDR3, as DNA: TGTGCCAGCAGCTCGTGGGGGGGGAAGCAGTACTTC. Amino acids: CASSSWGGKQYF. The chain has TRBV7-2 and TRBJ2-7; 7 bases match TRBD2. The CDR3 is made up of 12 amino acids. CDR1 and CDR2 from the germline V gene are SGHTA and FQGNSA. J lost 8 bases, V lost 4 bases, and 5 bases had no gene match.

The chain links TRBV7-3 to TRBJ2-2, with D possibly TRBD1 on 6 matching bases. The CDR3 is 13 residues long. The germline V gene has CDR1 SGHTA and CDR2 FQGTGA. V was shortened by 5 bases and J by 4 bases, with 8 bases between the two germline ends. DNA of the CDR3: TGTGCCAGCAGCATGGACAGCACCGGGGAGCTGTTTTTT. This codes for CASSMDSTGELFF.

Written as DNA, the CDR3 is TGTGCCAGCAATTCAAACCTCGACGGTCAAGAGACCCAGTACTTC. Translated: CASNSNLDGQETQYF. This chain uses TRBV6-5 with TRBJ2-5, with D unclear. CDR3 length: 15 residues. The V end was cut by 7 bases, the J end by 2 bases, with 17 bases between. Germline V lookup: CDR1 MNHEY, CDR2 SVGAGI.

This clone is a singleton in its sample. The rearrangement uses TRBV11-3 and TRBJ2-5; TRBD2 matches 7 bases. Germline V gene data show CDR1 as SGHNT and CDR2 as YENEEA. The CDR3 has 14 residues. V trimming: 5 bases; J trimming: 5 bases; junction bases outside the gene matches: 8. The CDR3 spells CASSPKGAGETQYF. The CDR3 DNA is TGTGCCAGCAGCCCGAAGGGAGCGGGGGAGACCCAGTACTTC.

This chain joins TRBV5-1 and TRBJ2-3; D may be TRBD2 (5 bases). Germline CDR1 reads SGHRS; CDR2 reads YFSETQ. The CDR3 is 15 residues long. Trimming removed 2 bases at V and 6 bases at J, with 16 bases between. The CDR3 sequence is CASSFRDARGDTQYF. CDR3 bases: TGCGCCAGCAGCTTCCGGGATGCGAGAGGGGATACGCAGTATTTT.

The chain couples TRBV18 to TRBJ1-6; TRBD1 is a possible D gene (6 bases). Germline V gives CDR1 KGHSH, CDR2 LQKENI. This CDR3 has 15 amino acids. V was pared by 5 bases and J by 10 bases, with 18 bases between. The CDR3 protein is CASSSSRGLRSPLHF. CDR3 bases: TGTGCCAGCTCATCTTCCAGGGGATTACGGTCACCCCTCCACTTT.

The chain links TRBV7-9 to TRBJ2-7, with TRBD1 matching over 7 bases. V shed 1 base, J shed 2 bases, and the junction held 2 bases outside the gene matches. This CDR3 has 14 residues. From germline, CDR1 is SEHNR and CDR2 FQNEAQ (reference sequence). CDR3 sequence: CASSLGQGTYEQYF. CDR3 DNA: TGTGCCAGCAGCTTAGGACAGGGCACCTACGAGCAGTACTTC.

This clone was seen a few times. This chain joins TRBV7-9 and TRBJ2-6; D is unresolved. The CDR3 is made up of 13 amino acids. The germline gives CDR1 SEHNR, CDR2 FQNEAQ (reference sequence). V was cut by 8 bases and J by 0 bases, with 5 bases left in between. In nucleotides, the CDR3 is TGTGCCAGCTCTGGCTCTGGGGCCAACGTCCTGACTTTC. Protein product: CASSGSGANVLTF.